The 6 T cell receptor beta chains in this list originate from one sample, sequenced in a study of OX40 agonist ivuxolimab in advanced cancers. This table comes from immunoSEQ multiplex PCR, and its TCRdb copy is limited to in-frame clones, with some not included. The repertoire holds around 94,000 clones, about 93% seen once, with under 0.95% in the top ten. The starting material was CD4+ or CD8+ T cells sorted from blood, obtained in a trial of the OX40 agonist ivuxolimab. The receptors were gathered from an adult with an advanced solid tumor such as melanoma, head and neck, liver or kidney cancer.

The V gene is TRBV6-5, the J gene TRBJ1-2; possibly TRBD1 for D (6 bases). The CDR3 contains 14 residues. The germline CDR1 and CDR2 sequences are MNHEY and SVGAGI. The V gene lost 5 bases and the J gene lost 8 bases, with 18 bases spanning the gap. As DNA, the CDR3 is TGTGCCAGCAGTCCTGACAGGTCAATGGGCGGCTACACCTTC. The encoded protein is CASSPDRSMGGYTF.

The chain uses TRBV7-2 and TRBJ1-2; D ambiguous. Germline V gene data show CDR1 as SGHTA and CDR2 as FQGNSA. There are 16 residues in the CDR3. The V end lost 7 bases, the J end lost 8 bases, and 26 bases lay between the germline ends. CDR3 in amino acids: CASTLPIDVRSRGYTF. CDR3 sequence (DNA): TGTGCCAGCACCCTCCCCATCGACGTCCGGAGTAGGGGCTACACCTTC.

In nucleotides, the CDR3 is TGTGCCAGCAGCCCTTTCCTTAGGGACTACGAGCAGTACTTC. Translated, it gives CASSPFLRDYEQYF. The chain links TRBV5-6 to TRBJ2-7; D uncertain. V was clipped by 4 bases and J by 3 bases, with 14 bases between them. The CDR3 runs to 14 residues. The V gene's germline CDR1 is SGHDT and CDR2 YYEEEE.

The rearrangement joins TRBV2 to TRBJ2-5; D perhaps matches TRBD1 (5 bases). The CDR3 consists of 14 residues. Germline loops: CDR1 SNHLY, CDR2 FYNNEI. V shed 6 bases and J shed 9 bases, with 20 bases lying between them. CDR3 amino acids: CASSQDIPQGAQYF. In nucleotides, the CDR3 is TGTGCCAGCAGCCAAGACATTCCCCAAGGGGCCCAGTACTTC.

The CDR3 DNA is TGTGCCTGGAGTTCCCCCCGACTAGCCCTAGCCAAAAACATTCAGTACTTC. It is translated as CAWSSPRLALAKNIQYF. V and J are TRBV30 and TRBJ2-4; 7 bases are a match to TRBD2. Germline V gene lookup returns CDR1 GTSNPN and CDR2 SVGIG (reference sequence). The junction had 10 bases not matched to a gene; V was cut back by 2 bases and J by 0 bases. This CDR3 has 17 amino acids.

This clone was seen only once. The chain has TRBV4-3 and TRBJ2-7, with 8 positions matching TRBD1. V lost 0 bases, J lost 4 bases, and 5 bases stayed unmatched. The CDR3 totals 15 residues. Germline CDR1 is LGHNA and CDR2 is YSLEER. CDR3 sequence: CASSQEVQGVYEQYF. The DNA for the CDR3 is TGCGCCAGCAGCCAAGAGGTACAGGGGGTTTACGAGCAGTACTTC.